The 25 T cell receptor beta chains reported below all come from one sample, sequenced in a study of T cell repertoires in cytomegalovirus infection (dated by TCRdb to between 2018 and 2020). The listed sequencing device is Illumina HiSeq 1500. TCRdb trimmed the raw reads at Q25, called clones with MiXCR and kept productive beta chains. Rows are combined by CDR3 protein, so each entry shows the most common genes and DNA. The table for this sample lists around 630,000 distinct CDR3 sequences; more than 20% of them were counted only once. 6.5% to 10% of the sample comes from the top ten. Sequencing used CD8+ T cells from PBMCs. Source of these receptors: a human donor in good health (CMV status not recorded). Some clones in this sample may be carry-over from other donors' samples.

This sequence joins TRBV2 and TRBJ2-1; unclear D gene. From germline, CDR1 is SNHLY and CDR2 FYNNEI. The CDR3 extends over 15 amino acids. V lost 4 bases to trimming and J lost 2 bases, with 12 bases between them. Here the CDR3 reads CASSGSRQPYNEQFF. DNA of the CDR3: TGTGCCAGCAGTGGTTCGAGGCAGCCCTACAATGAGCAGTTCTTC.

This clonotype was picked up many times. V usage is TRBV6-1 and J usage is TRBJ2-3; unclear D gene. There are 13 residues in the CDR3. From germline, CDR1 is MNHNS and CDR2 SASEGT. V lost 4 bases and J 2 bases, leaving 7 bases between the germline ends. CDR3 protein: CASSGPFTDTQYF. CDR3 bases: TGTGCCAGCAGTGGGCCGTTCACAGATACGCAGTATTTT.

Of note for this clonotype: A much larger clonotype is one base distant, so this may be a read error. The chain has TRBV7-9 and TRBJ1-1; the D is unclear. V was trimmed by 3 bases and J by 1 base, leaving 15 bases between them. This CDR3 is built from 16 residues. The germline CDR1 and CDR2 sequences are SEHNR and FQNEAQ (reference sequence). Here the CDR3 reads CASSFAENRKNTEAFF. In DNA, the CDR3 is TGTGCCAGCAGCTTCGCAGAGAACAGAAAGAACACTGAAGCTTTCTTT.

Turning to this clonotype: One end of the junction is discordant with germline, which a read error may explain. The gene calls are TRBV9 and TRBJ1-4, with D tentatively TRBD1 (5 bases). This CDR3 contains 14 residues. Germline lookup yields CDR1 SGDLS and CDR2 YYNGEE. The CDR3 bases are TGTACCAGCACCCCGGGACCCATCGATGAAAAACTGTTTTTT. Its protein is CTSTPGPIDEKLFF.

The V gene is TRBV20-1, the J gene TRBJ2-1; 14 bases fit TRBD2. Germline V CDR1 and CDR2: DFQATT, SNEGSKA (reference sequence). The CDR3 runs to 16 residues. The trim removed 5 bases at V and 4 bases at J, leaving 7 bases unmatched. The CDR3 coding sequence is TGCAGTGCTCAGTCGACTAGCGGGGGGGGGTACAATGAGCAGTTCTTC. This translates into CSAQSTSGGGYNEQFF.

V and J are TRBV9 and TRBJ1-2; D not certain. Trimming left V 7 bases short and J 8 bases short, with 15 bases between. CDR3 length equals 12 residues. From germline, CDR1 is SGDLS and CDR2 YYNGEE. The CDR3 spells CASEGVGGGYTF. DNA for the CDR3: TGTGCCAGCGAAGGCGTAGGTGGCGGCTACACCTTC.

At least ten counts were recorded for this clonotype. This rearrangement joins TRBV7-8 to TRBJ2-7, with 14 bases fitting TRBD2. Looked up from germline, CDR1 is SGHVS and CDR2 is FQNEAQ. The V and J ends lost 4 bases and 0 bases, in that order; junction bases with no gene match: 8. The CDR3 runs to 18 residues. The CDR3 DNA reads TGTGCCAGCAGCTCTCCGGGACTAGCGGGGGATAGCTCCTACGAGCAGTACTTC. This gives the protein CASSSPGLAGDSSYEQYF.

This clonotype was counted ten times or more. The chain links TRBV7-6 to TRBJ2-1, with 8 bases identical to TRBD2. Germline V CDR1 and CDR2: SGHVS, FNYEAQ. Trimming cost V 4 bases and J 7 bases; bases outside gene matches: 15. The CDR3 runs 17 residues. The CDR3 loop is CASSSLGIAGLENEQFF. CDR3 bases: TGTGCCAGCAGCTCCCTGGGAATAGCGGGGTTAGAGAATGAGCAGTTCTTC.

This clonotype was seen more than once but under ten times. The CDR3: CASSGTHTTANYGYTF. In nucleotides, the CDR3 is TGTGCCAGCAGCGGGACACATACGACTGCTAACTATGGCTACACCTTC. This chain joins TRBV6-2 or TRBV6-3 and TRBJ1-2; D is perhaps TRBD1 (6 bases). Trimming left V 6 bases short and J 0 bases short, with 17 bases between. CDR3 size: 16 residues. Germline values: CDR1 MNHEY, CDR2 SVGEGT.

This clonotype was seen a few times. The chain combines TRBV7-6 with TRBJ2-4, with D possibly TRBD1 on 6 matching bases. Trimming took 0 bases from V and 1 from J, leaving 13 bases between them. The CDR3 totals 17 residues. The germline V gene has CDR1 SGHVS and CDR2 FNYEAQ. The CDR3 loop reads CASSLARGSSAKNIQYF. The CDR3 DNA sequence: TGTGCCAGCAGCTTAGCGAGGGGGAGTTCGGCCAAAAACATTCAGTACTTC.

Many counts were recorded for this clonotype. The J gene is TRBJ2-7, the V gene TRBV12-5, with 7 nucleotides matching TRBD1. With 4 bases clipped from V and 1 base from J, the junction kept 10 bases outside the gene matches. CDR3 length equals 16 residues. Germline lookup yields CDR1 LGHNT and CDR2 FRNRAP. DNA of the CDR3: TGTGCTAGTGGTTCCCTAACAGGGGTCGAGTCCTACGAGCAGTACTTC. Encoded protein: CASGSLTGVESYEQYF. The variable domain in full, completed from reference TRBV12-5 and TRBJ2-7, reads DARVTQTPRHKVTEMGQEVTMRCQPILGHNTVFWYRQTMMQGLELLAYFRNRAPLDDSGMPKDRFSAEMPDATLATLKIQPSEPRDSAVYFCASGSLTGVESYEQYFGPGTRLTVT.

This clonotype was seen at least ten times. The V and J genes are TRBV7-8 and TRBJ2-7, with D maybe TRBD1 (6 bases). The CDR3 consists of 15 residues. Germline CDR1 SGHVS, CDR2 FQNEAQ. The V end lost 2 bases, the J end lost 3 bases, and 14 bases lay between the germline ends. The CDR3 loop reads CASSLSGGAGYEQYF. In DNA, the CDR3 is TGTGCCAGCAGCTTAAGTGGGGGCGCGGGCTACGAGCAGTACTTC.

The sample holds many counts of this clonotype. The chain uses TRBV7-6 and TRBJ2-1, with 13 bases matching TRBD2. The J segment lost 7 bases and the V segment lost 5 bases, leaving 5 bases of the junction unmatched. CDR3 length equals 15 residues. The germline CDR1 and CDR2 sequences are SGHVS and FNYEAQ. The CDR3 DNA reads TGTGCCAGCAGCGAACTAGCGGGGGGGCCAAATGAGCAGTTCTTC. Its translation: CASSELAGGPNEQFF.

The CDR3 DNA reads as TGTGCCAGCAGTTTACTGGTCGTGGGAGGGGGCAAGAACACCGGGGAGCTGTTTTTT. Protein product: CASSLLVVGGGKNTGELFF. The V and J genes are TRBV12-3 or TRBV12-4 and TRBJ2-2; D possibly matches TRBD1 or TRBD2 (7 bases each). This CDR3 region has 19 residues. The V end lost 2 bases, the J end lost 1 base, and 20 bases lay between the germline ends.

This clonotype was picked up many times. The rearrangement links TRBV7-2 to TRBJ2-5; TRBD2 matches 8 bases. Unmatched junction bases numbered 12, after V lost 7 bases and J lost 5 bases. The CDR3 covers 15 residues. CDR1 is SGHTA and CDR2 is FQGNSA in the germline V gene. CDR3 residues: CASNPTGGLRETQYF. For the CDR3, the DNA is TGTGCCAGCAACCCTACGGGGGGGCTTAGGGAGACCCAGTACTTC.

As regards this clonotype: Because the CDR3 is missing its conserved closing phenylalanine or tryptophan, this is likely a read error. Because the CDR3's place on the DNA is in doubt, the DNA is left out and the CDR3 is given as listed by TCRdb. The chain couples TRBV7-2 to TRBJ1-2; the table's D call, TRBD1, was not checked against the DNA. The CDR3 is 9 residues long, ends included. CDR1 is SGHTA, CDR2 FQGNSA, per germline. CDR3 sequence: CASSFPGHC.

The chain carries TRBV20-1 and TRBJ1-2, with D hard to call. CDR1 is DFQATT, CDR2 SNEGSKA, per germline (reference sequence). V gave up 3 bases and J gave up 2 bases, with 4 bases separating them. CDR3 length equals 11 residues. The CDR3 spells CSASENYGYTF. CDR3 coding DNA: TGCAGTGCTAGTGAAAACTATGGCTACACCTTC.

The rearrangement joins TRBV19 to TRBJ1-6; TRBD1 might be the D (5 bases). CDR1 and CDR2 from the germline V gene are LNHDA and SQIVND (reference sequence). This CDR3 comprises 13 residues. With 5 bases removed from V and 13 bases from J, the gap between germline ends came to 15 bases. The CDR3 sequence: CASSGGTAGPLHF. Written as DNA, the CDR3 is TGTGCCAGTAGTGGCGGGACCGCTGGTCCCCTCCACTTT.

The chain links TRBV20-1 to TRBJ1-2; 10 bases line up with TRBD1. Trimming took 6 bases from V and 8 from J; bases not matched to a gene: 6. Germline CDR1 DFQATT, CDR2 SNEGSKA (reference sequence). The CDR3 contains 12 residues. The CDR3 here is CSARQGAEGYTF. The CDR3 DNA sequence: TGCAGTGCCAGACAGGGGGCGGAAGGCTACACCTTC.

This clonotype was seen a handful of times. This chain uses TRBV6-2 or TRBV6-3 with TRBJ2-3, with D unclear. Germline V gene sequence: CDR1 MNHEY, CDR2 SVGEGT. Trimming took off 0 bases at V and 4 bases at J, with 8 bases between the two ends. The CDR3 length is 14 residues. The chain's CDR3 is CASSYSQPADTQYF. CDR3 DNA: TGTGCCAGCAGTTACTCTCAACCCGCAGATACGCAGTATTTT.

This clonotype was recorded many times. The CDR3 DNA reads TGTGCCAGCAGGCCGACGGGAGGTCCATATTATGGCTACACCTTC. Protein product: CASRPTGGPYYGYTF. The V call is TRBV12-3 or TRBV12-4, the J call TRBJ1-2, with D unresolved. The CDR3 length is 15 residues. The V end was cut by 6 bases, the J end by 5 bases, with 19 bases between.

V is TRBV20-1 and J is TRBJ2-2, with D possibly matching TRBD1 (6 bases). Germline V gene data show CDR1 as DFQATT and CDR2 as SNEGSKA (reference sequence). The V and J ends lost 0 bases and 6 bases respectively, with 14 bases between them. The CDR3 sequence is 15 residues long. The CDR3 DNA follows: TGCAGTGCTAGAGATTTCCGGCAGGGGTCCGGGGAGCTGTTTTTT. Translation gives CSARDFRQGSGELFF.

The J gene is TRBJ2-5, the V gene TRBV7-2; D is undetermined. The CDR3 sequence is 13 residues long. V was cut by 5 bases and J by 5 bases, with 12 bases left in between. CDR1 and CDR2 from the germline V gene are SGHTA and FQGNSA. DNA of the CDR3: TGTGCCAGCAGCCCCGTCGATTGGGAGACCCAGTACTTC. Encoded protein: CASSPVDWETQYF. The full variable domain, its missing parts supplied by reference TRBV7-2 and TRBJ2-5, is GAGVSQSPSNKVTEKGKDVELRCDPISGHTALYWYRQSLGQGLEFLIYFQGNSAPDKSGLPSDRFSAERTGGSVSTLTIQRTQQEDSAVYLCASSPVDWETQYFGPGTRLLVL.

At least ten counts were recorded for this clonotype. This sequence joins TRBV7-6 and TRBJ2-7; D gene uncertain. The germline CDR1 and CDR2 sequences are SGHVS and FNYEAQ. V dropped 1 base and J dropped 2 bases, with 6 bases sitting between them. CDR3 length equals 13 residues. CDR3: CASSLDSAYEQYF. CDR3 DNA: TGTGCCAGCAGCTTAGACAGCGCCTACGAGCAGTACTTC. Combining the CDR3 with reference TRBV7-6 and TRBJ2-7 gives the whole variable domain GAGVSQSPRYKVTKRGQDVALRCDPISGHVSLYWYRQALGQGPEFLTYFNYEAQQDKSGLPNDRFSAERPEGSISTLTIQRTEQRDSAMYRCASSLDSAYEQYFGPGTRLTVT.

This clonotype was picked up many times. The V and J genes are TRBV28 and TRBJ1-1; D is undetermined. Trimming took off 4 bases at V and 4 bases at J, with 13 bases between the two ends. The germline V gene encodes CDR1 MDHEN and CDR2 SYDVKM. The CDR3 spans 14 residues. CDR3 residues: CASSSLLRGTEAFF. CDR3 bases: TGTGCCAGCAGTTCCCTATTGAGAGGCACTGAAGCTTTCTTT.